This T cell receptor (beta chain) was sequenced for a study of cytomegalovirus exposure and HLA in healthy donors. Study context: Of all 400 or so donors who were genotyped, roughly 81% belonged to the Caucasian-associated ancestry cluster.

Between the trimmed V and J ends, which lost 4 bases and 5 bases, there was a span of 8 bases. The V gene's germline CDR1 is MNHNS and CDR2 SASEGT. The CDR3 length is 12 residues. The study ran its PCR with 60 Vbeta and 13 Jbeta primers. Method: immunoSEQ multiplex PCR; TCRdb's copy keeps in-frame clones and lacks some. This table holds 65,000 to 85,000 clones, 60% to 80% found once. With regard to this clone: Its antigen remains unidentified.

Study conclusions and caveats: The study flagged some 170 TCR beta chains as cytomegalovirus-associated.

Material: PBMCs. The source of this sequence is a woman between 35 and 50 years old in good health and CMV-seropositive. This chain uses TRBV6-1 with TRBJ1-2; a weak D match, TRBD1 (6 bases). The CDR3 loop reads CASSGGTYGYTF. CDR3 nucleotide sequence: TGTGCCAGCAGTGGGGGGACATATGGCTACACCTTC.